Each of the 20 T cell receptor beta chains below was sequenced from the same sample in a study of monozygotic twins with inflammatory bowel disease. TCRdb reprocessed the 5' RACE reads and stores each CDR3 protein as one record, lacking DNA. Its clone listing holds fewer than 450,000 distinct CDR3 sequences. The sample was blood. The receptors were sampled from a human donor with ulcerative colitis or Crohn's disease, or a healthy co-twin of an affected twin (not recorded which).

V gene TRBV6-1 combines with J gene TRBJ2-7; TCRdb's D gene call, TRBD1, goes unchecked for lack of DNA. The germline V gene has CDR1 MNHNS and CDR2 SASEGT. This CDR3 spans 16 amino acids. The CDR3 here is CASSPLDRQYSYEQYF.

The chain couples TRBV11-3 to TRBJ2-1; TCRdb's D call of TRBD2 is untestable without DNA. Per the germline V gene, CDR1 is SGHNT and CDR2 is YENEEA. The CDR3 covers 14 residues. The CDR3 spells CASSLSRGGYEQFF. Supplemented by reference TRBV11-3 and TRBJ2-1, the full variable domain reads EAGVVQSPRYKIIEKKQPVAFWCNPISGHNTLYWYLQNLGQGPELLIRYENEEAVDDSQLPKDRFSAERLKGVDSTLKIQPAELGDSAVYLCASSLSRGGYEQFFGPGTRLTVL.

The rearrangement links TRBV2 to TRBJ2-1; TCRdb proposes TRBD2, but this gene call is untestable without DNA. The CDR3 is 12 residues long. Germline V gene lookup returns CDR1 SNHLY and CDR2 FYNNEI. CDR3 protein: CASLWLAGSKFF.

The chain recombines TRBV5-4 with TRBJ2-7; TCRdb indicates TRBD2, and absent DNA this call remains unverified. This CDR3 region has 15 residues. Germline V gene data show CDR1 as SGHNT and CDR2 as YYREEE (reference sequence). CDR3 residues: CASSLTSGATYEQYF.

V and J are TRBV7-8 and TRBJ1-1; the TCRdb call, TRBD1, lacks DNA for checking. The CDR3 runs 15 residues. From germline, CDR1 is SGHVS and CDR2 FQNEAQ. The CDR3 sequence: CASSPGQIMNTEAFF.

V usage is TRBV19 and J usage is TRBJ2-3; there is no DNA to check the TCRdb D call of TRBD1. Germline values: CDR1 LNHDA, CDR2 SQIVND (reference sequence). This CDR3 region has 14 residues. Here the CDR3 reads CASRPGGARDTQYF.

This chain joins TRBV5-1 and TRBJ1-6; TCRdb names TRBD1, which stays unverified in the absence of DNA. Germline CDR1 reads SGHRS; CDR2 reads YFSETQ. CDR3 length equals 14 residues. The CDR3 loop is CASRLQGADSPLHF.

The genes are TRBV12-3 or TRBV12-4 and TRBJ1-4; absent DNA, TCRdb's TRBD1 call cannot be checked. CDR3 length equals 14 residues. The CDR3: CASRFREVGEKLFF.

The chain joins TRBV4-1 to TRBJ1-4; with no DNA, the TCRdb D assignment of TRBD1 cannot be verified. This CDR3 spans 16 amino acids. The germline V gene has CDR1 MGHRA and CDR2 YSYEKL. The CDR3 sequence is CASSHVGQGAREKLFF.

The chain is built from TRBV27 and TRBJ2-1; TCRdb designates TRBD1, a call that cannot be tested without DNA. This CDR3 comprises 14 residues. Germline lookup yields CDR1 MNHEY and CDR2 SMNVEV (reference sequence). The CDR3 loop reads CASSLGRGYNEQFF.

The chain is built from TRBV7-6 and TRBJ1-5; TCRdb's D gene call, TRBD1, goes unchecked for lack of DNA. The CDR3 has 15 residues. Germline CDR1 and CDR2: SGHVS and FNYEAQ. The CDR3 loop is CASSSTGGRNQPQHF.

The V gene is TRBV6-1, the J gene TRBJ1-5; TCRdb's D gene call, TRBD1, goes unchecked for lack of DNA. The CDR3 contains 13 residues. Germline V CDR1 and CDR2: MNHNS, SASEGT. CDR3 region: CASVVGDNQPQHF.

The V gene is TRBV11-2, the J gene TRBJ2-3; TCRdb lists TRBD2, though no DNA is available to test this call. This CDR3 comprises 17 residues. In germline, CDR1 is SGHAT, CDR2 FQNNGV. This CDR3 is CASSLDFGGGPSSTQYF.

This rearrangement joins TRBV6-1 to TRBJ2-5; TCRdb's assignment of TRBD1 cannot be checked, as there is no DNA. Germline loops: CDR1 MNHNS, CDR2 SASEGT. CDR3 size: 15 residues. The CDR3 protein is CASSEETGGQETQYF.

The CDR3 loop is CASRDRLWEQYF. The genes are TRBV6-5 and TRBJ2-7; checking the TCRdb D call of TRBD1 is not possible without DNA. The CDR3 consists of 12 residues. Looked up from germline, CDR1 is MNHEY and CDR2 is SVGAGI.

J is TRBJ2-1 and V is TRBV4-3; TCRdb calls TRBD1, which cannot be checked without DNA. Germline V gives CDR1 LGHNA, CDR2 YSLEER. The CDR3 sequence is 19 residues long. This CDR3 is CASSQKRPGGPGTFGEQFF.

This chain joins TRBV4-3 and TRBJ1-5. The CDR3 contains 15 residues. Per germline, CDR1 LGHNA and CDR2 YSLEER. Here the CDR3 reads CASSQQAYSNQPQHF.

The chain recombines TRBV6-6 with TRBJ2-1. Germline V gives CDR1 MNHNY, CDR2 SVGAGI (reference sequence). The CDR3 totals 11 residues. CDR3 sequence: CASSYENEQFF.

The chain combines TRBV20-1 with TRBJ2-3; the D call from TCRdb, TRBD1, cannot be confirmed without DNA. The CDR3 has 15 residues. The germline V gene has CDR1 DFQATT and CDR2 SNEGSKA (reference sequence). CDR3 sequence: CSARVGQGSTDTQYF.

The chain links TRBV6-2 or TRBV6-3 to TRBJ2-1; TCRdb gives TRBD1 as the D gene, but with no DNA this cannot be confirmed. The CDR3 loop spans 13 amino acids. Germline V gene sequence: CDR1 MNHEY, CDR2 SVGEGT. CDR3 residues: CASTQPPLDEQFF.